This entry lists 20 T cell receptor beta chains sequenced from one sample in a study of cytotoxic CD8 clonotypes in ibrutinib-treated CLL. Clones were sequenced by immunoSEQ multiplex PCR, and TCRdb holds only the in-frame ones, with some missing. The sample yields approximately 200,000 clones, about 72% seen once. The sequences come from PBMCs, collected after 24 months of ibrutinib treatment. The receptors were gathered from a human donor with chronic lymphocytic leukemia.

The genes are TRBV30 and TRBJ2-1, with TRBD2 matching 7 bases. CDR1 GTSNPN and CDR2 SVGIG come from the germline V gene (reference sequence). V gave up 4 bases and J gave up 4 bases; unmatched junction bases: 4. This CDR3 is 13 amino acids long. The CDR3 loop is CAWIGTKYNEQFF. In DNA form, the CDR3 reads TGTGCCTGGATCGGGACTAAATACAATGAGCAGTTCTTC.

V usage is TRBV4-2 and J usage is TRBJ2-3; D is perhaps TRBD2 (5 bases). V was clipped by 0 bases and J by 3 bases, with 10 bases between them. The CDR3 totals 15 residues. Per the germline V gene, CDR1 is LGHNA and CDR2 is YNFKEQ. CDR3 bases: TGTGCCAGCAGCCAAGACCAGCGGTGGACAGATACGCAGTATTTT. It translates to CASSQDQRWTDTQYF.

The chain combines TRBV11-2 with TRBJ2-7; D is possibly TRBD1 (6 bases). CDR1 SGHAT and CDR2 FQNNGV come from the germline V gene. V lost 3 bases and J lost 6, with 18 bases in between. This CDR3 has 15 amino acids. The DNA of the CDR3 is TGTGCCAGCAGCTTGGAAGGGGGAAGAGTAACCGAGCAGTACTTC. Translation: CASSLEGGRVTEQYF.

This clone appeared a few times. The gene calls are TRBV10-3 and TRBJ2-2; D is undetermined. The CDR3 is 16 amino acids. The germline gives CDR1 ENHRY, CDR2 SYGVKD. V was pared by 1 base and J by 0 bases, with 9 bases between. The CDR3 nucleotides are TGTGCCATCAGTGAGTACGAGACCCCGAACACCGGGGAGCTGTTTTTT. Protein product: CAISEYETPNTGELFF.

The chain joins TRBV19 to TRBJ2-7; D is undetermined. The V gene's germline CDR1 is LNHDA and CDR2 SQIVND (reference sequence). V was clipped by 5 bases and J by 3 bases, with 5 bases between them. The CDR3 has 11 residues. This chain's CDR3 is CASSGRYEQYF. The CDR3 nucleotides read TGTGCCAGTAGTGGACGCTACGAGCAGTACTTC.

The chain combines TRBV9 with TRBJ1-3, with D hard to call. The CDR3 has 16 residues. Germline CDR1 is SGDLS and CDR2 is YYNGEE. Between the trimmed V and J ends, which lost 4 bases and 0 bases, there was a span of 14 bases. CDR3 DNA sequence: TGTGCCAGCAGCTCAAGGCTGGGGAGCTCTGGAAACACCATATATTTT. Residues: CASSSRLGSSGNTIYF. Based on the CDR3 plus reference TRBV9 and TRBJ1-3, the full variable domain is DSGVTQTPKHLITATGQRVTLRCSPRSGDLSVYWYQQSLDQGLQFLIQYYNGEERAKGNILERFSAQQFPDLHSELNLSSLELGDSALYFCASSSRLGSSGNTIYFGEGSWLTVV.

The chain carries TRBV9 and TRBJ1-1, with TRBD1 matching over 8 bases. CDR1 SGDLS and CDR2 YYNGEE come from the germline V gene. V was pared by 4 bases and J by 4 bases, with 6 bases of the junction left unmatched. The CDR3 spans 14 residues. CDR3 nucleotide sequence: TGTGCCAGCAGCCGGACAGGGTTGAGCACTGAAGCTTTCTTT. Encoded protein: CASSRTGLSTEAFF.

CDR3 region: CASTFRSGRVTETQYF. The CDR3 coding sequence is TGTGCCAGCACCTTCCGAAGCGGGAGGGTAACGGAGACCCAGTACTTC. The V call is TRBV5-6, the J call TRBJ2-5; TRBD2 agrees at 10 bases. The junction had 13 bases not matched to a gene; V was cut back by 6 bases and J by 5 bases. Germline V CDR1 and CDR2: SGHDT, YYEEEE. CDR3 size: 16 residues. The entire variable domain, with the rest obtained from reference TRBV5-6 and TRBJ2-5, is as follows: DAGVTQSPTHLIKTRGQQVTLRCSPKSGHDTVSWYQQALGQGPQFIFQYYEEEERQRGNFPDRFSGHQFPNYSSELNVNALLLGDSALYLCASTFRSGRVTETQYFGPGTRLLVL.

CDR3 residues: CASRPGLTDTQYF. CDR3 in DNA: TGTGCCAGCAGACCGGGACTCACAGATACGCAGTATTTT. This rearrangement joins TRBV9 to TRBJ2-3; TRBD2 is a possible D gene (6 bases). CDR1 and CDR2 from the germline V gene are SGDLS and YYNGEE. Trimming took 5 bases from V and 2 from J, leaving 9 bases between them. This CDR3 is 13 amino acids long.

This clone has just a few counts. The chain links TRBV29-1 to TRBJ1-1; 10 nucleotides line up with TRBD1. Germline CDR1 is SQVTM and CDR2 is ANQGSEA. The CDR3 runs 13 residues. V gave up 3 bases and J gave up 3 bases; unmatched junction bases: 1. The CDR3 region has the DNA TGCAGCGTTGAGGGACAGGGGTACACTGAAGCTTTCTTT. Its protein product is CSVEGQGYTEAFF.

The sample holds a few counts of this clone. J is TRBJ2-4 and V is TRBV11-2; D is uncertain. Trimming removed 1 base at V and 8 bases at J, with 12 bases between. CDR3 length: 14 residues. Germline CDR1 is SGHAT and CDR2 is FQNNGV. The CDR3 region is CASSLVVNGDIQYF. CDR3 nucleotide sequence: TGTGCCAGCAGCTTAGTGGTGAATGGGGACATTCAGTACTTC.

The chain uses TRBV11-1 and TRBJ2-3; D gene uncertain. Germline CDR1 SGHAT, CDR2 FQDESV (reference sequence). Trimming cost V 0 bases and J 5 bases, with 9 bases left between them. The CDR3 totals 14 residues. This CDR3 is CASSLAVDRDTQYF. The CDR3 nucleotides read TGTGCCAGCAGCTTAGCGGTCGATAGAGATACGCAGTATTTT.

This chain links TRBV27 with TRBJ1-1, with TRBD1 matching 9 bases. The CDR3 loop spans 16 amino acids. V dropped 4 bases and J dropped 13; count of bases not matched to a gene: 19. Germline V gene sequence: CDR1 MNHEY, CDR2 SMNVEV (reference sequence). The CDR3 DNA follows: TGTGCCAGCAGTTCTAACTCCGGGACAGGGCTGCATAAGGGTTTCTTT. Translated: CASSSNSGTGLHKGFF.

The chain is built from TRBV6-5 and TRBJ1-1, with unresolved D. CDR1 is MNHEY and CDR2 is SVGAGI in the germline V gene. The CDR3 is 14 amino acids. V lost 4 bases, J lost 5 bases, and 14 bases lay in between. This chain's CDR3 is CASSLLVGRTEAFF. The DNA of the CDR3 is TGTGCCAGCAGTTTACTCGTCGGAAGGACTGAAGCTTTCTTT.

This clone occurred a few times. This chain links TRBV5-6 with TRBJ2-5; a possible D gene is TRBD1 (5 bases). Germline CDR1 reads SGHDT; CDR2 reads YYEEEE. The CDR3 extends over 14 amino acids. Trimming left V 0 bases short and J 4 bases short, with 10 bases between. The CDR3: CASSLGGPGETQYF. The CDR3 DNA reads TGTGCCAGCAGCTTGGGGGGCCCAGGAGAGACCCAGTACTTC.

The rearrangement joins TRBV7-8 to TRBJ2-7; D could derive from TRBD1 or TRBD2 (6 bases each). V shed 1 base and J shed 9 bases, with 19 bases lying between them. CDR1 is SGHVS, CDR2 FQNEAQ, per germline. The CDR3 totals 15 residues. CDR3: CASSLELPGASAQYF. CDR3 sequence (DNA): TGTGCCAGCAGCTTAGAGTTGCCGGGGGCCTCCGCGCAGTACTTC. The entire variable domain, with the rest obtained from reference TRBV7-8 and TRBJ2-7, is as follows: GAGVSQSPRYKVAKRGQDVALRCDPISGHVSLFWYQQALGQGPEFLTYFQNEAQLDKSGLPSDRFFAERPEGSVSTLKIQRTQQEDSAVYLCASSLELPGASAQYFGPGTRLTVT.

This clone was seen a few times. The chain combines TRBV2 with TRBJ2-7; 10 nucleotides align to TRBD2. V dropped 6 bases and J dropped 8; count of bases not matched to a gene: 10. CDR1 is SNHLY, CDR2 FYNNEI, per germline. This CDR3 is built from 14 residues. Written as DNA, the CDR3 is TGTGCCAGCAGAGCCGGGACTAGCGAGGGCCAGCAGTACTTC. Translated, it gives CASRAGTSEGQQYF.

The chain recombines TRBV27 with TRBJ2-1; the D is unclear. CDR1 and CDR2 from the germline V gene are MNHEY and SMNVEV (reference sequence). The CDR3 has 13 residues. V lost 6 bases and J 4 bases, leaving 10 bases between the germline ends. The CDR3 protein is CASSRPGYNEQFF. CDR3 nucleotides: TGTGCCAGCAGCCGACCTGGGTACAATGAGCAGTTCTTC.

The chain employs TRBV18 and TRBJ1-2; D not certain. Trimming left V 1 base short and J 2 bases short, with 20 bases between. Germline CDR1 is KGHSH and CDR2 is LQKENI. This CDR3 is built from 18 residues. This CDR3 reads CASSPQSSTAQPNYGYTF. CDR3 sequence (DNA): TGTGCCAGCTCACCACAAAGTAGTACAGCGCAACCCAACTATGGCTACACCTTC.

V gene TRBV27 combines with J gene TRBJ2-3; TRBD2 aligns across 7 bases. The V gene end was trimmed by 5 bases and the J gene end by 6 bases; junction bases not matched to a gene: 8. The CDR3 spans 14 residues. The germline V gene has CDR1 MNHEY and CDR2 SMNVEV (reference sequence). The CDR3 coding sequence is TGTGCCAGCAGTCCGAAGCGGGATTGGGATACGCAGTATTTT. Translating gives CASSPKRDWDTQYF.